This T cell receptor (beta chain) was recovered during a study of CD8 T cells in Susac syndrome. V trimming: 6 bases; J trimming: 7 bases; junction bases outside the gene matches: 12. This CDR3 region has 14 residues. Germline loops: CDR1 DFQATT, CDR2 SNEGSKA (reference sequence). Sequencing targeted TCR beta in blood CD8+ and CD4+ T cells. Patients with stable or active relapsing-remitting disease, all of them treatment-naive, made up the multiple sclerosis controls. The CD8+ and CD4+ T cells were negatively isolated, with the TEMRA cells enriched by FACS. It was with random hexamers that about 0.45 to 1 ug RNA was reverse transcribed. By means of immunoSEQ multiplex PCR, TCR beta CDR3 spanning 54 Vbeta and 13 Jbeta underwent amplification. TCRdb itself ran the immunoSEQ multiplex PCR reads through MiXCR, one entry per CDR3 protein. The sample includes some 110,000 distinct CDR3 sequences, 85% to 95% of them seen just once.

J is TRBJ2-1 and V is TRBV20-1, with TRBD2 matching 7 bases. Sample: CD8+ T cells from PBMCs. This TCR was recovered from a human donor with multiple sclerosis. The CDR3 nucleotides are TGCAGTGCAAGTGGGGGGAGGGCCACGAATGAGCAGTTCTTC. Translation: CSASGGRATNEQFF.